This T cell receptor (beta chain) was profiled in a study of identical twins. CDR1 is SGHVS and CDR2 is FNYEAQ in the germline V gene. This CDR3 has 16 amino acids. The ends lost 1 base at V and 6 bases at J; junction bases unmatched: 11. TCRdb re-called the 5' RACE reads through MiXCR, storing one row per CDR3 protein. The sample shows hundreds of thousands of distinct CDR3 sequences, about 8% of them seen only once. This clonotype was detected only a few times. In addition, the sample was reused for a study of yellow fever vaccine responses in identical twins.

The sample taken for sequencing was memory (CD45RO+) T cells sorted from blood. The chain links TRBV7-6 to TRBJ1-2; the match to TRBD1 covers 7 bases. This TCR derives from a woman aged 18-29 years in good health. The DNA of the CDR3 is TGTGCCAGCAGCTTAGTAGCAGGGGGTCGGTACGATGGCTACACCTTC. It yields the protein CASSLVAGGRYDGYTF.